This T cell receptor beta chain was recovered during a study of cytomegalovirus exposure and HLA in healthy donors. The CDR3 runs to 13 residues. Germline assignment: CDR1 SGHRS and CDR2 YFSETQ. In regard to this clone: At one end the junction does not follow the germline gene, possibly because of a read error.

The PCR was carried out with 60 Vbeta primers and 13 Jbeta primers. Assay: immunoSEQ multiplex PCR; the TCRdb copy retains only in-frame clones and omits some. Its table lists around 84,000 clones. The TCR originated in a young man in good health and CMV-seronegative. J is TRBJ1-5 and V is TRBV5-1, with 7 bases that match TRBD1. The sequenced sample consisted of PBMCs. The CDR3 DNA sequence: TGCGCCAGCAGCTTGTCCCCGGGACAGCTCCAGCATTTT. Translation: CASSLSPGQLQHF.